This record looks at one T cell receptor beta chain sequence and its context. The target antigen is unknown. TCRdb called the PCR reads again in MiXCR, with one record for every CDR3 protein. The top ten clones hold about 0.78% of a sample with approximately 550,000 distinct CDR3 sequences, 20% to 25% of them seen once. These data come from a study of molecular identifiers for immune sequencing clone quantification. The germline CDR1 and CDR2 sequences are LNHNV and YYDKDF (reference sequence). V gave up 4 bases and J gave up 2 bases, with 15 bases separating them. The CDR3 runs to 15 residues. A CD8+CD4-CCR7+CD45RA+ phenotype served as the sorting definition for naive CD8 T cells. Findings of the study overall: Among under 1.1 million naive cells, spiked Jurkat TCR RNA from a single cell was reportedly detectable. Clones carrying above 20 RNA copies accounted for over 97% of effector molecules, under 1% in naive cells.

The chain links TRBV15 to TRBJ2-7; TRBD1 might be the D (6 bases). Sequencing input: naive CD8+ T cells from blood, with Jurkat cell RNA spiked in. Subset noted: FACS-sorted CD8+CD4-CCR7+CD45RA+ naive T cells. The origin of this receptor is a human donor in good health. Some libraries in this study had Jurkat cell RNA spiked in. In DNA, the CDR3 is TGTGCCACCAGCAACACAGGGCTGCTCACCTACGAGCAGTACTTC. This sequence encodes CATSNTGLLTYEQYF. The variable domain in full, with the rest retrieved from reference TRBV15 and TRBJ2-7, is DAMVIQNPRYQVTQFGKPVTLSCSQTLNHNVMYWYQQKSSQAPKLLFHYYDKDFNNEADTPDNFQSRRPNTSFCFLDIRSPGLGDTAMYLCATSNTGLLTYEQYFGPGTRLTVT.